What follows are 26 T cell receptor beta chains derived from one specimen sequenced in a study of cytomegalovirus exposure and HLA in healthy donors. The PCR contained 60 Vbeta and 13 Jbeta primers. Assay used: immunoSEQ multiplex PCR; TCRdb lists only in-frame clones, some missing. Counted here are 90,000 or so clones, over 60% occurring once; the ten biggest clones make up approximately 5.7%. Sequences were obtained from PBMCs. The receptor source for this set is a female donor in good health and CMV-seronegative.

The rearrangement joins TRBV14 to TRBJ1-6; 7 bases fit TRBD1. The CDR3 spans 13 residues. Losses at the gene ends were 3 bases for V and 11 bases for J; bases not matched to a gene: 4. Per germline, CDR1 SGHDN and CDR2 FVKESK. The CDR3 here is CASSQGTGAPLHF. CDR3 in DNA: TGTGCCAGCAGCCAGGGAACAGGGGCACCCCTCCACTTT.

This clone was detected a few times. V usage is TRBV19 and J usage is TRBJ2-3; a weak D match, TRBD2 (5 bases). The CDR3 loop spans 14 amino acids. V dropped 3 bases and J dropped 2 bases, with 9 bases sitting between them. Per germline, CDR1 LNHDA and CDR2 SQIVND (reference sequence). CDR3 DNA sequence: TGTGCCAGTAGTATCCCTAGCCACACAGATACGCAGTATTTT. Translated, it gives CASSIPSHTDTQYF.

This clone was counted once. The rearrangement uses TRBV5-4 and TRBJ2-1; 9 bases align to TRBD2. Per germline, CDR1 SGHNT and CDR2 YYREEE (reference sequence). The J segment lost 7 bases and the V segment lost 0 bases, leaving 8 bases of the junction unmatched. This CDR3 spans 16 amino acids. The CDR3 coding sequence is TGTGCCAGCAGCTTGGCCGCGGCGGGAGGGCTGAATGAGCAGTTCTTC. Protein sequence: CASSLAAAGGLNEQFF. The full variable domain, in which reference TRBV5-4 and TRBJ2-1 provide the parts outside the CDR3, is ETGVTQSPTHLIKTRGQQVTLRCSSQSGHNTVSWYQQALGQGPQFIFQYYREEENGRGNFPPRFSGLQFPNYSSELNVNALELDDSALYLCASSLAAAGGLNEQFFGPGTRLTVL.

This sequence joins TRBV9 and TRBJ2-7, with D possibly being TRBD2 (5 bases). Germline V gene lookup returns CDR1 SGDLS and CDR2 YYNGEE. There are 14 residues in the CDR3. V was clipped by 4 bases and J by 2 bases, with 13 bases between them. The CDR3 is CASSPDLLTYEQYF. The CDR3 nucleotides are TGTGCCAGCAGCCCGGACTTATTAACCTACGAGCAGTACTTC.

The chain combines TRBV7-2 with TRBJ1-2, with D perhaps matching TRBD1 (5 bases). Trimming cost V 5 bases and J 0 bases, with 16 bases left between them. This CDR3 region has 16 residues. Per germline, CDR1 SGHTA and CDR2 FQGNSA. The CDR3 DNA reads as TGTGCCAGCAGCCCCAGGGCCCTACAAACTAACTATGGCTACACCTTC. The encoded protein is CASSPRALQTNYGYTF.

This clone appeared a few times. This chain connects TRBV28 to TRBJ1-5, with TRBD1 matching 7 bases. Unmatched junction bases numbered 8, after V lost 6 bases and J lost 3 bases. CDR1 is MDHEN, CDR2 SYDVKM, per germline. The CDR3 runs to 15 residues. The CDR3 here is CASRGGQRNNQPQHF. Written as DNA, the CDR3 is TGTGCCAGCAGGGGGGGACAGAGGAACAATCAGCCCCAGCATTTT.

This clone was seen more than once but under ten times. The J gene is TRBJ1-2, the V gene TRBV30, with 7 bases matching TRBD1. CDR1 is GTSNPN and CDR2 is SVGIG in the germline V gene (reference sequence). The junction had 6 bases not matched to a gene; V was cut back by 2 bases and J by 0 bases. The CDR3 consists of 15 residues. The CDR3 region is CAWSTRQGSNYGYTF. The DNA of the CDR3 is TGTGCCTGGAGTACTAGACAGGGCTCTAACTATGGCTACACCTTC.

CDR3 residues: CASSKGSGSSYNEQFF. The CDR3 DNA is TGTGCCAGCAGCAAAGGGAGCGGGAGCTCCTACAATGAGCAGTTCTTC. The chain joins TRBV21-1 to TRBJ2-1; no check of the table's D call, TRBD2, against the DNA was made. TRBV21-1 is described as a pseudogene. This CDR3 region has 16 residues.

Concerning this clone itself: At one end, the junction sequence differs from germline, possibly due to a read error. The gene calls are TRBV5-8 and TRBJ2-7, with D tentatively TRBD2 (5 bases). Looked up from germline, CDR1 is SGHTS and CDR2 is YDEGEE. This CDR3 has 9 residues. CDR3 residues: CASSFWRSF. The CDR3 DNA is TGTGCCAGCAGCTTTTGGAGGTCCTTC. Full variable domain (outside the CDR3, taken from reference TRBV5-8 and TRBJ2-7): EAGVTQSPTHLIKTRGQQATLRCSPISGHTSVYWYQQALGLGLQFLLWYDEGEERNRGNFPPRFSGRQFPNYSSELNVNALELEDSALYLCASSFWRSFGPGTRLTVT.

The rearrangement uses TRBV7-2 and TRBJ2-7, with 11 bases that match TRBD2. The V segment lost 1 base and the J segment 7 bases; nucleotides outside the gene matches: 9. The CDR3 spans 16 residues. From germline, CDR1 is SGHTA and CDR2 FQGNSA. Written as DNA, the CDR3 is TGTGCCAGCAGCTTAGTAGCGGGAGGGCCAGTGGGGGAGCAGTACTTC. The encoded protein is CASSLVAGGPVGEQYF.

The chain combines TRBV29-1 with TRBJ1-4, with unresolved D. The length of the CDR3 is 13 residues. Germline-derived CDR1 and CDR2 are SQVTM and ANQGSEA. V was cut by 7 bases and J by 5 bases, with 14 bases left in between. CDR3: CSGGSNINEKLFF. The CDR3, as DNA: TGCAGCGGAGGGAGCAACATAAATGAAAAACTGTTTTTT.

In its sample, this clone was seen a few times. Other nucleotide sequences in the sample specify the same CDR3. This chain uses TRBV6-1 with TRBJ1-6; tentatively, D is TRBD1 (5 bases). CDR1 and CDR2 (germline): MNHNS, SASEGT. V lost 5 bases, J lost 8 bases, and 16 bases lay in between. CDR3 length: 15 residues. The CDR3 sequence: CASSSPQRGYSPLHF. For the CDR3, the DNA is TGTGCCAGCAGTTCCCCCCAGCGGGGCTATTCACCCCTCCACTTT.

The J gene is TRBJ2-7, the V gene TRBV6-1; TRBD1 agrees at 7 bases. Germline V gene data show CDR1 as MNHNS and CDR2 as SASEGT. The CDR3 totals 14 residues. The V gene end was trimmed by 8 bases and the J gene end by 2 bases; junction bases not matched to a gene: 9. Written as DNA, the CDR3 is TGTGCCAGCGGCTCTTGGGGACAGCCCTACGAGCAGTACTTC. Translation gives CASGSWGQPYEQYF.

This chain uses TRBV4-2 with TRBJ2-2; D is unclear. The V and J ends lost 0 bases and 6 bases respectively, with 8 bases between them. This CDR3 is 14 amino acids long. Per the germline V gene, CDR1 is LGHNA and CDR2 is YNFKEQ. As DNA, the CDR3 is TGTGCCAGCAGCCAAGATTCGAGGCCCGGGGAGCTGTTTTTT. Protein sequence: CASSQDSRPGELFF.

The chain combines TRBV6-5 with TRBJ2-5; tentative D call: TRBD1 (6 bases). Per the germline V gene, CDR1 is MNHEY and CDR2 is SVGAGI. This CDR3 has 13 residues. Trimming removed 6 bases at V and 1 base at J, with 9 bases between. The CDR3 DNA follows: TGTGCCAGCAGGTGGACAGCCCAAGAGACCCAGTACTTC. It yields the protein CASRWTAQETQYF.

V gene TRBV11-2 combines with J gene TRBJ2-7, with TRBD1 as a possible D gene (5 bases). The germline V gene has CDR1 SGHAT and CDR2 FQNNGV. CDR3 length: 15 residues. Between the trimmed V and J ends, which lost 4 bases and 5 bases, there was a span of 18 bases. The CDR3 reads CASSSDSWGPNEQYF. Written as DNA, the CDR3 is TGTGCCAGCAGCTCCGATAGTTGGGGCCCCAACGAGCAGTACTTC. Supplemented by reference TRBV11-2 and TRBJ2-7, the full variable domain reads EAGVAQSPRYKIIEKRQSVAFWCNPISGHATLYWYQQILGQGPKLLIQFQNNGVVDDSQLPKDRFSAERLKGVDSTLKIQPAKLEDSAVYLCASSSDSWGPNEQYFGPGTRLTVT.

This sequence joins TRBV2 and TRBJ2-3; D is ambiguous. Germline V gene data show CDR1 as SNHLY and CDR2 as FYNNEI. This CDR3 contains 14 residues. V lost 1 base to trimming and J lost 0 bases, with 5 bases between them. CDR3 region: CASSEGRSTDTQYF. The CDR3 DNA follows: TGTGCCAGCAGTGAAGGGAGAAGCACAGATACGCAGTATTTT.

The CDR3 here is CASSFGQGGTEAFF. CDR3 nucleotide sequence: TGTGCCAGCAGCTTCGGGCAGGGAGGCACTGAAGCTTTCTTT. V is TRBV5-6 and J is TRBJ1-1, with a tentative D call TRBD1 (5 bases). The germline V gene encodes CDR1 SGHDT and CDR2 YYEEEE. The V and J ends lost 2 bases and 4 bases respectively, with 12 bases between them. This CDR3 has 14 amino acids.

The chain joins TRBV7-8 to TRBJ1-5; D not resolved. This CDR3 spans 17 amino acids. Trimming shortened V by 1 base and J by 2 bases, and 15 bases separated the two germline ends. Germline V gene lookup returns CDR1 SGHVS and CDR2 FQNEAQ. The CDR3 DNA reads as TGTGCCAGCAGCTTAGAATTGAGGTCGTCAGGCAATCAGCCCCAGCATTTT. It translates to CASSLELRSSGNQPQHF.

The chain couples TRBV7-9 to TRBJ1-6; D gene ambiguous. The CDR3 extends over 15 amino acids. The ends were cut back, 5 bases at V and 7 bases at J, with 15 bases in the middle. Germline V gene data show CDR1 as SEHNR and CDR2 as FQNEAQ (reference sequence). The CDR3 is CASSRVGSGNSPLHF. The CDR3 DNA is TGTGCCAGCAGCCGCGTCGGGAGTGGGAATTCACCCCTCCACTTT.

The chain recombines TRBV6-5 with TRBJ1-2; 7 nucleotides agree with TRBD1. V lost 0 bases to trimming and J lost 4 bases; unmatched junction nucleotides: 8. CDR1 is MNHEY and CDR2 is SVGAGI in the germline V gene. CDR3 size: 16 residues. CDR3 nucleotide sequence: TGTGCCAGCAGTTACTCGAGACAGGGCTTTATCTATGGCTACACCTTC. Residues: CASSYSRQGFIYGYTF.

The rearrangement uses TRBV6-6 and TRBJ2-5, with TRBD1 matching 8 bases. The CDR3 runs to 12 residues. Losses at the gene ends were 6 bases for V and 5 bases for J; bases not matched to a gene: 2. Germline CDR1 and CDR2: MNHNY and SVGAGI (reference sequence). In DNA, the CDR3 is TGTGCCAGCAGGACAGGGGAGGAGACCCAGTACTTC. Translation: CASRTGEETQYF.

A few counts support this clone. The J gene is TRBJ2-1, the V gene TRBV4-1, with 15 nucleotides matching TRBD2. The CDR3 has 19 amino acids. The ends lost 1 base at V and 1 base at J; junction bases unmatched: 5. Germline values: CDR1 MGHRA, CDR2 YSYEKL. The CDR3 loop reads CASSQVGLAGGVSYNEQFF. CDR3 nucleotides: TGCGCCAGCAGCCAAGTGGGACTAGCGGGGGGCGTGTCCTACAATGAGCAGTTCTTC.

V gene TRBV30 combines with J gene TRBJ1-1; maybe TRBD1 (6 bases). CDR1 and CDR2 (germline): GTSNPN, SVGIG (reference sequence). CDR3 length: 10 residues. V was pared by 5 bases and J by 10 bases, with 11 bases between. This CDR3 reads CAWAQGAAFF. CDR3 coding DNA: TGTGCCTGGGCACAGGGTGCAGCTTTCTTT.

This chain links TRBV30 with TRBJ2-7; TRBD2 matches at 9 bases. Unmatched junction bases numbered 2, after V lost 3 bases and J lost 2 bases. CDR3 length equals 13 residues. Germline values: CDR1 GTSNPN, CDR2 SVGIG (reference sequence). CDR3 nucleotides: TGTGCCTGGAGGCGGGAGGGGGCCTACGAGCAGTACTTC. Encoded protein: CAWRREGAYEQYF.

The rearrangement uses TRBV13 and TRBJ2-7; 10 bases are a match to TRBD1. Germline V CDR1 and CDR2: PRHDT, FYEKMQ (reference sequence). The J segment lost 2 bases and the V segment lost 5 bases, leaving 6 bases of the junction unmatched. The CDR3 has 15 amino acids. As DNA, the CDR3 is TGTGCCAGCAGCCCCAGGACAGGGGGGCCCTACGAGCAGTACTTC. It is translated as CASSPRTGGPYEQYF.